The 30 T cell receptor beta chains presented below share a single source sample, sequenced in a study of shared clonotypes between healthy human individuals (TCRdb year 2020). Libraries came from the immunoSEQ multiplex PCR assay. The table was pulled from immuneACCESS by TCRdb, which kept in-frame rearrangements only. Such tables lose some clones; where checked, under half of the loss comes from unresolved V genes, and the rest has no known cause. The sample table lists hundreds of thousands of clones, 90% to 96% of them with a count of one. Approximately 0.06% of the sample goes to the ten largest clones. What was sequenced was naive CD4+ T cells sorted from blood. This specimen's cell subset or site label, interpreted: CD45RA+ positively selected. These receptors came from a woman aged 25-40 years in good health.

This chain uses TRBV29-1 with TRBJ2-1, with 8 positions matching TRBD2. V was clipped by 5 bases and J by 6 bases; unmatched bases: 3. Germline CDR1 and CDR2: SQVTM and ANQGSEA. This CDR3 has 12 residues. The CDR3 sequence: CSVTSGSNEQFF. CDR3 nucleotide sequence: TGCAGCGTTACGAGCGGGAGCAATGAGCAGTTCTTC.

CDR3 DNA sequence: TGTGCCAGCAGGACCATGGGGGTGGACAGGGCCTACGAGCAGTACTTC. Translation: CASRTMGVDRAYEQYF. The chain links TRBV27 to TRBJ2-7; 8 bases agree with TRBD1. The ends lost 6 bases at V and 2 bases at J; junction bases unmatched: 12. CDR1 and CDR2 (germline): MNHEY, SMNVEV (reference sequence). The CDR3 totals 16 residues.

The rearrangement links TRBV7-9 to TRBJ2-1; D may correspond to TRBD1 or TRBD2 (5 bases each). V was shortened by 8 bases and J by 7 bases, with 12 bases between the two germline ends. The CDR3 has 12 amino acids. Germline V gives CDR1 SEHNR, CDR2 FQNEAQ (reference sequence). The CDR3 region has the DNA TGTGCCAGCGAACCTGAGGGGAATGAGCAGTTCTTC. Its translation: CASEPEGNEQFF.

The chain is built from TRBV11-3 and TRBJ2-7; a possible D gene is TRBD2 (6 bases). In germline, CDR1 is SGHNT, CDR2 YENEEA. Trimming stripped 1 base from V and 0 bases from J, with 10 bases between. The CDR3 runs 15 residues. Here the CDR3 reads CASSLGRGSSYEQYF. The DNA for the CDR3 is TGTGCCAGCAGCTTAGGTCGGGGGAGCTCCTACGAGCAGTACTTC.

V gene TRBV15 combines with J gene TRBJ2-1; 10 nucleotides agree with TRBD2. V shed 1 base, J shed 2 bases, and the junction held 5 bases outside the gene matches. The CDR3 has 17 amino acids. Germline CDR1 is LNHNV and CDR2 is YYDKDF (reference sequence). The CDR3: CATSRGTTSGPYNEQFF. CDR3 coding DNA: TGTGCCACCAGCAGAGGGACGACTAGCGGGCCCTACAATGAGCAGTTCTTC.

This sequence joins TRBV6-6 and TRBJ2-7; the D gene is possibly TRBD2 (5 bases). V lost 4 bases and J lost 11, with 24 bases in between. CDR1 MNHNY and CDR2 SVGAGI come from the germline V gene (reference sequence). CDR3 length equals 15 residues. The CDR3 protein is CASSSGPGRGSAKYF. The CDR3, as DNA: TGTGCCAGCAGTTCCGGCCCGGGAAGAGGAAGTGCAAAGTACTTC.

This clone was observed a single time. The V gene is TRBV5-6, the J gene TRBJ2-5; D gene ambiguous. Trimming removed 0 bases at V and 5 bases at J, with 2 bases between. The germline CDR1 and CDR2 sequences are SGHDT and YYEEEE. The CDR3 runs to 11 residues. The CDR3: CASSLDETQYF. Here the CDR3 DNA reads TGTGCCAGCAGCTTGGACGAGACCCAGTACTTC. Full variable domain (remainder filled in from reference TRBV5-6 and TRBJ2-5): DAGVTQSPTHLIKTRGQQVTLRCSPKSGHDTVSWYQQALGQGPQFIFQYYEEEERQRGNFPDRFSGHQFPNYSSELNVNALLLGDSALYLCASSLDETQYFGPGTRLLVL.

The chain employs TRBV18 and TRBJ2-2; possibly TRBD1 for D (6 bases). With 4 bases removed from V and 2 bases from J, the gap between germline ends came to 17 bases. CDR1 KGHSH and CDR2 LQKENI come from the germline V gene. CDR3 size: 17 residues. Here the CDR3 DNA reads TGTGCCAGCTCACTCTTCTCCCCGGGACAAAACACCGGGGAGCTGTTTTTT. It specifies CASSLFSPGQNTGELFF.

This clone was found once. The rearrangement links TRBV6-6 to TRBJ2-1, with 7 bases aligning to TRBD2. The germline gives CDR1 MNHNY, CDR2 SVGAGI (reference sequence). This CDR3 spans 15 amino acids. Trimming cost V 2 bases and J 9 bases; bases outside gene matches: 10. The CDR3 reads CASSYGLAAWGEQFF. The DNA for the CDR3 is TGTGCCAGCAGTTACGGGCTAGCGGCCTGGGGTGAGCAGTTCTTC.

The chain links TRBV5-1 to TRBJ2-7; 10 bases align to TRBD2. Germline V gene sequence: CDR1 SGHRS, CDR2 YFSETQ. After removal of 5 bases from V and 3 bases from J, the junction contained 8 bases not matched to a gene. The CDR3 is 15 amino acids. For the CDR3, the DNA is TGCGCCAGCAGTTCTAGCGGGAGCACGTTCTACGAGCAGTACTTC. Amino acids: CASSSSGSTFYEQYF. The full variable domain, completed using reference TRBV5-1 and TRBJ2-7, is KAGVTQTPRYLIKTRGQQVTLSCSPISGHRSVSWYQQTPGQGLQFLFEYFSETQRNKGNFPGRFSGRQFSNSRSEMNVSTLELGDSALYLCASSSSGSTFYEQYFGPGTRLTVT.

The V gene is TRBV28, the J gene TRBJ2-5, with 15 bases matching TRBD2. This CDR3 comprises 17 residues. Germline CDR1 and CDR2: MDHEN and SYDVKM. V lost 1 base to trimming and J lost 5 bases; unmatched junction nucleotides: 5. CDR3 loop: CASSLSAGTSGRETQYF. The DNA of the CDR3 is TGTGCCAGCAGTTTATCGGCCGGGACTAGCGGGAGGGAGACCCAGTACTTC.

Comments on this clone: A junction end diverges from the germline sequence, so it may reflect a read error. The chain employs TRBV10-1 and TRBJ2-7; D is possibly TRBD2 (5 bases). From germline, CDR1 is WNHNN and CDR2 SYGVQD (reference sequence). CDR3 length equals 15 residues. The CDR3 DNA reads as TGCGCCAGCAGAGAGTGGGAAGGTAGCGTCTACGAGCAGTACTTC. Its protein product is CASREWEGSVYEQYF.

The CDR3 here is CASSEMSSGGNQPQHF. In DNA, the CDR3 is TGTGCCAGCAGTGAAATGTCCTCAGGGGGCAATCAGCCCCAGCATTTT. The genes are TRBV6-4 and TRBJ1-5; TRBD1 might be the D (6 bases). CDR3 length: 16 amino acids. Germline assignment: CDR1 MRHNA and CDR2 SNTAGT. Deletions cut 3 bases from V and 2 bases from J, with 14 bases between.

The V gene is TRBV30, the J gene TRBJ2-6; D gene ambiguous. The CDR3 covers 15 residues. From germline, CDR1 is GTSNPN and CDR2 SVGIG (reference sequence). Trimming shortened V by 3 bases and J by 2 bases, and 11 bases separated the two germline ends. The CDR3 sequence: CAWRTRLPGANVLTF. The CDR3 coding sequence is TGTGCCTGGAGGACCCGTCTTCCTGGGGCCAACGTCCTGACTTTC.

The chain employs TRBV5-5 and TRBJ1-6; a possible D gene is TRBD1 (5 bases). V gave up 9 bases and J gave up 0 bases, with 10 bases separating them. CDR1 SGHKS and CDR2 YYEKEE come from the germline V gene (reference sequence). The CDR3 sequence is 14 residues long. The CDR3 nucleotides read TGTGCCACAGGGTCTAGCTCCTATAATTCACCCCTCCACTTT. Amino acids: CATGSSSYNSPLHF.

This clone was found once. The chain recombines TRBV18 with TRBJ1-1, with TRBD1 matching 9 bases. The trim removed 3 bases at V and 7 bases at J, leaving 15 bases unmatched. This CDR3 is built from 17 residues. CDR1 is KGHSH, CDR2 LQKENI, per germline. The CDR3, as DNA: TGTGCCAGCTCACCTCTTATCTACAGGGGGCGCGGTGTTGAAGCTTTCTTT. Protein: CASSPLIYRGRGVEAFF.

The chain has TRBV19 and TRBJ2-5; 9 nucleotides agree with TRBD1. The end of the DNA is better explained by TRBJ2-7, so the J call may be wrong. In germline, CDR1 is LNHDA, CDR2 SQIVND (reference sequence). CDR3 size: 16 residues. The CDR3: CASSIRGDRVTYEQYF. CDR3 sequence (DNA): TGTGCCAGTAGTATCCGAGGGGACAGGGTAACCTACGAGCAGTACTTC.

The gene calls are TRBV5-6 and TRBJ2-7; the D call may be TRBD1 or TRBD2 (5 bases each). Germline CDR1 SGHDT, CDR2 YYEEEE. Trimming took 3 bases from V and 2 from J, leaving 15 bases between them. CDR3 length: 15 residues. The CDR3 spells CASSSSRDGPYEQYF. The CDR3 nucleotides are TGTGCCAGCAGCTCAAGCCGGGACGGGCCCTACGAGCAGTACTTC.

The chain carries TRBV5-1 and TRBJ2-4, with D uncertain. Germline CDR1 reads SGHRS; CDR2 reads YFSETQ. Trimming left V 4 bases short and J 0 bases short, with 14 bases between. There are 16 residues in the CDR3. The CDR3 loop reads CASSLGPSVAKNIQYF. The DNA for the CDR3 is TGCGCCAGCAGCCTGGGCCCATCCGTAGCCAAAAACATTCAGTACTTC.

The genes are TRBV6-1 and TRBJ2-3; 9 nucleotides line up with TRBD1. The CDR3 extends over 15 amino acids. Germline trimming cut 8 bases from V and 0 bases from J; bases unmatched to any gene: 6. In germline, CDR1 is MNHNS, CDR2 SASEGT. The DNA of the CDR3 is TGTGCCAGCCTAAAGGACAGGGGAAGCACAGATACGCAGTATTTT. Translated, it gives CASLKDRGSTDTQYF.

This chain joins TRBV2 and TRBJ1-5, with 9 nucleotides matching TRBD1. Losses at the gene ends were 7 bases for V and 0 bases for J; bases not matched to a gene: 4. Germline lookup yields CDR1 SNHLY and CDR2 FYNNEI. This CDR3 is built from 15 residues. CDR3: CASMRDRVSNQPQHF. Written as DNA, the CDR3 is TGTGCCAGCATGAGGGACAGGGTTAGCAATCAGCCCCAGCATTTT. Using reference TRBV2 and TRBJ1-5 for the parts outside the CDR3, the full variable domain is EPEVTQTPSHQVTQMGQEVILRCVPISNHLYFYWYRQILGQKVEFLVSFYNNEISEKSEIFDDQFSVERPDGSNFTLKIRSTKLEDSAMYFCASMRDRVSNQPQHFGDGTRLSIL.

The V and J genes are TRBV21-1 and TRBJ2-1; the table's D call, TRBD2, was not checked against the DNA. TRBV21-1 is described as a pseudogene. The CDR3 loop spans 17 amino acids. The CDR3 protein is CASNSTPGVLAINEQFF. The CDR3, as DNA: TGTGCCAGCAATTCAACCCCCGGAGTTTTAGCAATAAATGAGCAGTTCTTC.

This chain links TRBV6-6 with TRBJ2-7; 8 bases match TRBD1. The length of the CDR3 is 14 residues. The V gene end was trimmed by 6 bases and the J gene end by 5 bases; junction bases not matched to a gene: 9. CDR1 and CDR2 (germline): MNHNY, SVGAGI (reference sequence). The CDR3, as DNA: TGTGCCAGCAGCCCCGACAGGGGCCGCGACGAGCAGTACTTC. Its protein product is CASSPDRGRDEQYF.

The V and J genes are TRBV18 and TRBJ1-4; TRBD1 is a possible D gene (6 bases). V was pared by 2 bases and J by 6 bases, with 10 bases between. The V gene's germline CDR1 is KGHSH and CDR2 LQKENI. The CDR3 loop spans 14 amino acids. CDR3 residues: CASSPGTNDEKLFF. Written as DNA, the CDR3 is TGTGCCAGCTCACCAGGGACAAATGATGAAAAACTGTTTTTT.

The chain has TRBV30 and TRBJ1-3; D is undetermined. This CDR3 is 14 amino acids long. CDR1 and CDR2 from the germline V gene are GTSNPN and SVGIG (reference sequence). V lost 1 base and J 6 bases, leaving 13 bases between the germline ends. The CDR3 protein is CAWSGNLGANTIYF. The CDR3 DNA follows: TGTGCCTGGAGTGGGAACCTGGGCGCAAACACCATATATTTT.

The V call is TRBV10-3, the J call TRBJ1-6, with D perhaps matching TRBD1 (5 bases). This CDR3 comprises 16 residues. The germline V gene encodes CDR1 ENHRY and CDR2 SYGVKD. The V end was cut by 2 bases, the J end by 3 bases, with 11 bases between. CDR3 DNA sequence: TGTGCCATCAGTGAGACAGGAGGGTTCTATAATTCACCCCTCCACTTT. Translation gives CAISETGGFYNSPLHF.

The genes are TRBV18 and TRBJ1-4; 8 bases are shared with TRBD1. J gave up 5 bases and V 0 bases, and 5 bases lay outside the gene matches. This CDR3 spans 16 amino acids. Germline assignment: CDR1 KGHSH and CDR2 LQKENI. The CDR3 bases are TGTGCCAGCTCACCACCTCCGGGACAGGAGAATGAAAAACTGTTTTTT. Amino acids: CASSPPPGQENEKLFF.

This rearrangement joins TRBV6-5 to TRBJ2-5, with 9 bases matching TRBD2. Near its end, the DNA agrees better with TRBJ2-7, so the J call may be wrong. Germline CDR1 reads MNHEY; CDR2 reads SVGAGI. This CDR3 is built from 15 residues. CDR3 sequence reads: CASSYSAGGPYEQYF. The CDR3 DNA reads as TGTGCCAGCAGTTACTCGGCGGGAGGGCCCTACGAGCAGTACTTC.

This sequence joins TRBV5-1 and TRBJ2-3, with TRBD2 as a possible D gene (6 bases). V was shortened by 0 bases and J by 4 bases, with 18 bases between the two germline ends. Germline lookup yields CDR1 SGHRS and CDR2 YFSETQ. The CDR3 is 17 residues long. The chain's CDR3 is CASSLDRRASTSDTQYF. In nucleotides, the CDR3 is TGCGCCAGCAGCTTGGACCGGAGGGCCAGTACGTCAGATACGCAGTATTTT.

V and J are TRBV19 and TRBJ2-7; 8 bases agree with TRBD2. The CDR3 is 14 amino acids. Trimming removed 6 bases from V and 3 bases from J; junction bases left unmatched: 7. CDR1 is LNHDA and CDR2 is SQIVND in the germline V gene (reference sequence). CDR3 bases: TGTGCCAGTAGCCAGGTAGCGGGATACTACGAGCAGTACTTC. Its protein is CASSQVAGYYEQYF.